These T cell receptor beta chains were read from a single sample in a study of T-cell reconstitution after alpha-beta-depleted transplantation in children. TCRdb used MiXCR to reprocess the PCR reads, holding one entry per CDR3 protein. The profile shows 350,000 to 500,000 distinct CDR3 sequences, approximately 42% of them singletons. Sequenced material: PBMCs, taken before TCRalphabeta/CD19-depleted stem cell transplant. These receptors originate from a girl aged 2 to 10 with aplastic anemia, due to receive a stem cell transplant. CDR3s include the opening cysteine and the closing phenylalanine or tryptophan. The order of the fields is D gene, clone size, V gene, J gene, CDR3 protein, CDR3 DNA. D genes are given only for firm matches. Clone size, where shown, is once, few, many, or a class for clones that have expanded.

>TRBD1|-|TRBV20-1|TRBJ1-5
CSARPGTALNQPQHF
TGCAGTGCTAGGCCCGGGACAGCGCTCAATCAGCCCCAGCATTTT
>-|-|TRBV9|TRBJ2-1
CASSAVERDFWDRGEQFF
TGTGCCAGCAGCGCTGTGGAGAGGGACTTTTGGGACCGAGGTGAGCAGTTCTTC
>TRBD2|-|TRBV7-9|TRBJ2-7
CASSKQGTSAEQYF
TGTGCCAGCAGCAAACAAGGGACTAGTGCCGAGCAGTACTTC
>-|-|TRBV19|TRBJ1-5
CASTPTGNQPQHF
TGTGCCAGTACCCCGACGGGGAATCAGCCCCAGCATTTT
>-|few|TRBV11-2|TRBJ2-5
CASSLLMGVEETQYF
TGTGCCAGCAGCTTACTGATGGGGGTTGAGGAGACCCAGTACTTC
>TRBD1|once|TRBV11-2|TRBJ2-3
CASSPGQVRTDTQYF
TGTGCCAGCAGCCCCGGACAGGTCCGGACAGATACGCAGTATTTT
>TRBD1|-|TRBV6-5|TRBJ2-2
CASRLGTGDTGELFF
TGTGCCAGCAGACTCGGGACAGGGGACACCGGGGAGCTGTTTTTT
>-|-|TRBV20-1|TRBJ2-3
CSARVDTDTQYF
TGCAGTGCTAGAGTTGACACAGATACGCAGTATTTT
>-|-|TRBV7-9|TRBJ1-6
CASSLFGNYNSPLHF
TGTGCCAGCAGCTTATTTGGCAATTATAATTCACCCCTCCACTTT
>-|many|TRBV6-5|TRBJ2-7
CASSSSGTGPYEQYF
TGTGCCAGCAGTTCCTCCGGGACCGGTCCATACGAGCAGTACTTC
>-|many|TRBV7-9|TRBJ2-4
CASSLDVGRPSKNIQYF
TGTGCCAGCAGCTTAGACGTCGGGAGACCCTCAAAAAACATTCAGTACTTC
>TRBD1|-|TRBV6-2/TRBV6-3|TRBJ2-7
CASRSTGTGFQEQYF
TGTGCCAGCAGATCGACCGGGACAGGGTTCCAGGAGCAGTACTTC
>-|few|TRBV5-1|TRBJ2-3
CASSLGGPDTQYF
TGCGCCAGCAGCCTTGGGGGGCCAGATACGCAGTATTTT
>TRBD1|-|TRBV20-1|TRBJ2-1
CSAHQQGMFF
TGCAGTGCCCACCAACAGGGGATGTTCTTC
>-|few|TRBV6-5|TRBJ2-3
CASSYTSTDTQYF
TGTGCCAGCAGTTACACCTCGACAGATACGCAGTATTTT
>-|many|TRBV7-9|TRBJ1-4
CASSLALRVPNEKLFF
TGTGCCAGCAGCTTAGCGCTTCGGGTGCCTAATGAAAAACTGTTTTTT
>-|few|TRBV25-1|TRBJ2-1
CASTLGLGYNEQFF
TGTGCCAGCACCCTTGGACTGGGGTACAATGAGCAGTTCTTC
>-|-|TRBV7-8|TRBJ2-1
CASSPESGITEQFF
TGTGCCAGCAGTCCAGAAAGTGGGATCACTGAGCAGTTCTTC
>-|many|TRBV12-3/TRBV12-4|TRBJ2-2
CASSLWGTNTGELFF
TGTGCCAGCAGTTTATGGGGGACCAACACCGGGGAGCTGTTTTTT
>-|many|TRBV5-1|TRBJ2-5
CASSLDRSQETQYF
TGCGCCAGCAGCTTGGACAGGAGCCAAGAGACCCAGTACTTC
>-|-|TRBV20-1|TRBJ1-5
CSATRAMEPQHF
TGCAGTGCTACCCGGGCCATGGAGCCCCAGCATTTT
>-|-|TRBV20-1|TRBJ1-2
CSAGLMGPNGYTF
TGCAGTGCTGGGCTGATGGGGCCTAATGGCTACACCTTC
>-|-|TRBV6-1|TRBJ1-1
CASSPRGANTEAFF
TGTGCCAGCAGTCCCAGAGGAGCCAACACTGAAGCTTTCTTT
>-|-|TRBV20-1|TRBJ2-3
CSAPRTRPSIDTQYF
TGCAGTGCTCCACGGACTCGCCCGAGTATAGATACGCAGTATTTT
>TRBD1|-|TRBV4-1|TRBJ2-7
CASSQNPGQGTLEQYF
TGCGCCAGCAGCCAAAACCCGGGACAGGGGACCCTCGAGCAGTACTTC
>-|-|TRBV9|TRBJ1-2
CASSVDFRGQSGYTF
TGTGCCAGCAGCGTAGATTTCCGGGGGCAAAGCGGCTACACCTTC
>TRBD1|-|TRBV20-1|TRBJ1-1
CSARDRGIYTEAFF
TGCAGTGCGAGGGACAGGGGGATTTACACTGAAGCTTTCTTT
>TRBD1|many|TRBV5-1|TRBJ1-1
CASSWTGDEAFF
TGCGCCAGCAGTTGGACAGGAGACGAAGCTTTCTTT
>TRBD1|few|TRBV5-1|TRBJ2-1
CASSLARRGGDRDEQFF
TGCGCCAGCAGCTTGGCCAGACGAGGGGGCGATCGTGATGAGCAGTTCTTC
>-|-|TRBV5-1|TRBJ2-1
CASSLAGNVYNEQFF
TGCGCCAGCAGCTTGGCGGGGAACGTTTACAATGAGCAGTTCTTC
>TRBD1|-|TRBV29-1|TRBJ2-7
CSVGRMDRGGEQYF
TGCAGCGTTGGAAGGATGGACAGGGGTGGCGAGCAGTACTTC
>-|-|TRBV6-5|TRBJ2-7
CASSYGARSFYEQYF
TGTGCCAGCAGTTACGGGGCCCGTTCCTTCTACGAGCAGTACTTC
>-|-|TRBV15|TRBJ2-3
CATSRRQVSTDTQYF
TGTGCCACCAGCAGAAGGCAAGTTAGCACAGATACGCAGTATTTT
>TRBD2|-|TRBV20-1|TRBJ2-7
CSARDGRGLAGEAYEQYF
TGCAGTGCTAGAGATGGGCGGGGACTAGCGGGAGAGGCCTACGAGCAGTACTTC
>-|few|TRBV20-1|TRBJ1-1
CSAEGRAGDFRRTEAFF
TGCAGTGCTGAGGGGAGGGCAGGGGATTTCCGGAGGACTGAAGCTTTCTTT
>-|-|TRBV5-1|TRBJ1-3
CASSAGQPSGNTIYF
TGCGCCAGCAGCGCGGGACAACCGTCTGGAAACACCATATATTTT
>-|few|TRBV12-3/TRBV12-4|TRBJ2-3
CASSRDPWADTQYF
TGTGCCAGCAGTCGGGACCCTTGGGCAGATACGCAGTATTTT
>-|-|TRBV7-3|TRBJ2-5
CASSLSAPRVETQYF
TGTGCCAGCAGCTTAAGCGCTCCTAGGGTGGAGACCCAGTACTTC
>-|-|TRBV6-2/TRBV6-3|TRBJ1-2
CASLTGNYGYTF
TGTGCCAGCCTTACAGGGAACTATGGCTACACCTTC
>-|-|TRBV7-6|TRBJ1-5
CASSPLGFGQPQHF
TGTGCCAGCAGTCCGCTGGGGTTCGGGCAGCCCCAGCATTTT
>-|many|TRBV20-1|TRBJ1-4
CSAWSRKLFF
TGCAGTGCCTGGTCCCGAAAACTGTTTTTT
>-|once|TRBV12-3/TRBV12-4|TRBJ2-3
CASQQGGARLADTQYF
TGTGCCAGCCAACAGGGGGGGGCGCGCCTCGCAGATACGCAGTATTTT
>TRBD2|-|TRBV5-1|TRBJ2-3
CASSYLAGGDTQYF
TGCGCCAGCAGCTATCTAGCGGGAGGAGATACGCAGTATTTT
>TRBD1|few|TRBV29-1|TRBJ2-7
CSVYAPSGGSTYEQYF
TGCAGCGTTTACGCACCTTCAGGGGGATCGACCTACGAGCAGTACTTC
>-|few|TRBV20-1|TRBJ1-3
CSANKGGSGNTIYF
TGCAGTGCTAATAAGGGGGGTTCGGGAAACACCATATATTTT
>TRBD1|few|TRBV28|TRBJ1-1
CASSSKPSGGTEAFF
TGTGCCAGCAGTTCCAAGCCTTCAGGGGGAACTGAAGCTTTCTTT